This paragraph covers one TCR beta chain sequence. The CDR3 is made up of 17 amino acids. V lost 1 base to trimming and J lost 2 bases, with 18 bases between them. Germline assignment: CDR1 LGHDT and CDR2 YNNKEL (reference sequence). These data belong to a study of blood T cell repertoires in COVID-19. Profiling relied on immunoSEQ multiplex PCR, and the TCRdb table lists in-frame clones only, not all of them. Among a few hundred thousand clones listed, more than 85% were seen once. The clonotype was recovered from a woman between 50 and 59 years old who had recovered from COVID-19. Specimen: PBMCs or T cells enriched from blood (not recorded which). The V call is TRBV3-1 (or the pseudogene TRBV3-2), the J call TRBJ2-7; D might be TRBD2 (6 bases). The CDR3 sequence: CASSQGGFVGGTYEQYF. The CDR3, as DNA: TGTGCCAGCAGCCAAGGAGGCTTCGTGGGGGGAACCTACGAGCAGTACTTC.